These 13 T cell receptor beta chains were sequenced from one sample in a study of regulatory T cells in long-lasting Graves disease. The authors built TCR beta libraries using iRepertoire HTBI primers and Arm-PCR of CDR3 regions. TCRdb reprocessed the multiplex PCR reads with MiXCR, giving one entry per CDR3 protein. This sample carries about 290,000 distinct CDR3 sequences, under 25% of them seen once, and the ten largest clones take about 61%. Time point meaning: persistent/refractory GD, antithyroid drugs over 5 years with positive TRAb. PBMCs provided the RNA from which the TCR library was made. This material consisted of peripheral blood mononuclear cells (PBMCs), taken when the disease was refractory, from a patient treated with antithyroid drugs. These receptors all stem from a female donor with Graves disease.

V and J are TRBV7-9 and TRBJ2-6, with D unclear. This CDR3 is 16 amino acids long. The germline CDR1 and CDR2 sequences are SEHNR and FQNEAQ (reference sequence). V dropped 7 bases and J dropped 0 bases, with 13 bases sitting between them. CDR3 in amino acids: CASTTPVLSGANVLTF. The CDR3 bases are TGTGCCAGCACCACCCCAGTGCTCTCTGGGGCCAACGTCCTGACTTTC.

This clonotype was observed at least ten times. The chain carries TRBV6-1 and TRBJ2-5; 10 bases line up with TRBD2. The trim removed 7 bases at V and 1 base at J, leaving 6 bases unmatched. Germline V CDR1 and CDR2: MNHNS, SASEGT. The CDR3 covers 15 residues. In DNA form, the CDR3 reads TGTGCCAGCACGAGGACTAGCGGCACCCAAGAGACCCAGTACTTC. Amino acids: CASTRTSGTQETQYF.

This clonotype was detected many times. V and J are TRBV28 and TRBJ2-7, with D perhaps matching TRBD2 (6 bases). The germline gives CDR1 MDHEN, CDR2 SYDVKM. The length of the CDR3 is 14 residues. Trimming stripped 8 bases from V and 7 bases from J, with 21 bases between. CDR3 protein: CASRKTGTHREQYF. CDR3 DNA sequence: TGTGCCAGCCGAAAGACCGGGACTCACAGGGAGCAGTACTTC.

This rearrangement joins TRBV6-9 to TRBJ1-5; no reliable D call. V lost 3 bases to trimming and J lost 6 bases, with 15 bases between them. Germline-derived CDR1 and CDR2 are MNHGY and SVAAGI. The CDR3 runs to 15 residues. The CDR3 loop reads CASSYSAGLGQPQHF. The CDR3 region has the DNA TGTGCCAGCAGTTACTCCGCTGGGTTGGGTCAGCCCCAGCATTTT.

This clonotype was observed at least ten times. The rearrangement links TRBV3-1 to TRBJ1-1; 9 bases match TRBD1. The CDR3 has 16 residues. Unmatched junction bases numbered 5, after V lost 0 bases and J lost 3 bases. In germline, CDR1 is LGHDT, CDR2 YNNKEL (reference sequence). CDR3 in DNA: TGTGCCAGCAGCCAAGATATCGACAGGGGGGACACTGAAGCTTTCTTT. Protein product: CASSQDIDRGDTEAFF.

On this clonotype: A read error may produce the germline difference seen at one junction end. The chain is built from TRBV5-1 and TRBJ2-7; 7 bases map to TRBD1. Germline V gene sequence: CDR1 SGHRS, CDR2 YFSETQ. CDR3 size: 15 residues. The CDR3 sequence is CASSPGGQINYQQYF. As DNA, the CDR3 is TGCGCCAGCAGCCCTGGGGGACAGATAAACTACCAGCAGTACTTC.

As to this clonotype: It is likely a read error, because the conserved phenylalanine at the end of the CDR3 is missing. The chain combines TRBV15 with TRBJ2-7; D not certain. V shed 0 bases and J shed 4 bases, with 7 bases lying between them. CDR3 length: 13 amino acids. In germline, CDR1 is LNHNV, CDR2 YYDKDF (reference sequence). CDR3 nucleotides: TGTGCCACCAGCAGAGATCCCGGATACGAGCAGTACTAC. As protein: CATSRDPGYEQYY.

This clonotype was observed many times. J is TRBJ1-2 and V is TRBV20-1; D is unclear. The CDR3 covers 11 residues. Trimming took 6 bases from V and 1 from J, leaving 6 bases between them. Looked up from germline, CDR1 is DFQATT and CDR2 is SNEGSKA (reference sequence). In nucleotides, the CDR3 is TGCAGTGCCCCGCTTAACTATGGCTACACCTTC. Protein: CSAPLNYGYTF.

The CDR3 region is CAWSVGVGGYTF. The CDR3 nucleotides read TGTGCCTGGAGTGTCGGGGTAGGAGGCTACACCTTC. This chain connects TRBV30 to TRBJ1-2; no reliable D call. With 0 bases removed from V and 8 bases from J, the gap between germline ends came to 10 bases. There are 12 residues in the CDR3. Germline CDR1 is GTSNPN and CDR2 is SVGIG (reference sequence).

V and J are TRBV5-6 and TRBJ2-2; D tentatively fits TRBD1 or TRBD2 (5 bases each). The V gene lost 4 bases and the J gene lost 2 bases, with 15 bases spanning the gap. There are 16 residues in the CDR3. The germline V gene encodes CDR1 SGHDT and CDR2 YYEEEE. The CDR3 sequence: CASSGDAGTNTGELFF. The CDR3 coding sequence is TGTGCCAGCAGCGGGGACGCCGGGACCAACACCGGGGAGCTGTTTTTT.

CDR3 DNA sequence: TGTGCCAGCAGTCAGGGACTAGCGGTTAACACCGGGGAGCTGTTTTTT. Translating gives CASSQGLAVNTGELFF. This rearrangement joins TRBV6-1 to TRBJ2-2; 11 bases match TRBD2. Trimming cost V 5 bases and J 2 bases; bases outside gene matches: 4. Germline V gene data show CDR1 as MNHNS and CDR2 as SASEGT. The length of the CDR3 is 16 residues.

This clonotype was observed many times. The gene calls are TRBV7-2 and TRBJ2-5; D call uncertain. The CDR3 is 13 residues long. Trimming removed 5 bases at V and 7 bases at J, with 14 bases between. Germline loops: CDR1 SGHTA, CDR2 FQGNSA. CDR3 in DNA: TGTGCCAGCAGCCCCCTTCAAGGCGGGACCCAGTACTTC. Protein product: CASSPLQGGTQYF.

The rearrangement uses TRBV28 and TRBJ2-4; D may match TRBD1 or TRBD2 (6 bases each). Germline values: CDR1 MDHEN, CDR2 SYDVKM. The length of the CDR3 is 12 residues. V was shortened by 6 bases and J by 15 bases, with 18 bases between the two germline ends. CDR3 sequence reads: CASRSHREDMYF. CDR3 coding DNA: TGTGCCAGCAGATCCCACAGGGAGGATATGTACTTC. Variable domain in full (rest from reference TRBV28 and TRBJ2-4): DVKVTQSSRYLVKRTGEKVFLECVQDMDHENMFWYRQDPGLGLRLIYFSYDVKMKEKGDIPEGYSVSREKKERFSLILESASTNQTSMYLCASRSHREDMYFGAGTRLSVL.